These 29 T cell receptor beta chains came from one sample sequenced in a study of control samples from healthy donors and cancer patients. Assay: immunoSEQ multiplex PCR; the TCRdb copy retains only in-frame clones and omits some. Counted here are roughly 100,000 clones, about 83% occurring once; the ten biggest clones make up around 14%. The sequenced sample was blood. These receptors were collected from a woman between 45 and 65 years old in good health.

The chain carries TRBV7-3 and TRBJ1-1; no clear D. The CDR3 has 13 residues. Germline V gene lookup returns CDR1 SGHTA and CDR2 FQGTGA. V was pared by 5 bases and J by 4 bases, with 11 bases between. CDR3 DNA sequence: TGTGCCAGCAGCCTCGACGGAAGCACTGAAGCTTTCTTT. Its translation: CASSLDGSTEAFF.

V is TRBV4-3 and J is TRBJ2-5; D is unresolved. The V gene lost 0 bases and the J gene lost 5 bases, with 13 bases spanning the gap. The CDR3 length is 15 residues. The germline V gene encodes CDR1 LGHNA and CDR2 YSLEER. The CDR3 is CASSQEGKVQETQYF. For the CDR3, the DNA is TGCGCCAGCAGCCAAGAAGGAAAGGTTCAGGAGACCCAGTACTTC.

The CDR3 here is CASSQGRTDTQYF. In DNA, the CDR3 is TGTGCCAGCAGCCAAGGGCGGACAGATACGCAGTATTTT. This chain links TRBV14 with TRBJ2-3, with D unresolved. Germline CDR1 SGHDN, CDR2 FVKESK. With 1 base removed from V and 3 bases from J, the gap between germline ends came to 5 bases. This CDR3 comprises 13 residues.

The CDR3 DNA reads TGTGCCAGCAGAGTAAGCGGGGGCACAGATACGCAGTATTTT. This codes for CASRVSGGTDTQYF. V and J are TRBV27 and TRBJ2-3, with 7 bases identical to TRBD2. The CDR3 consists of 14 residues. The germline V gene encodes CDR1 MNHEY and CDR2 SMNVEV (reference sequence). The V segment lost 6 bases and the J segment 1 base; nucleotides outside the gene matches: 4.

The V gene is TRBV7-2, the J gene TRBJ2-3, with TRBD1 matching 9 bases. The V gene's germline CDR1 is SGHTA and CDR2 FQGNSA. CDR3 length: 15 residues. Trimming took 5 bases from V and 4 from J; bases not matched to a gene: 7. CDR3 region: CASSTRTGEADTQYF. The CDR3 region has the DNA TGTGCCAGCAGCACCCGGACAGGGGAGGCAGATACGCAGTATTTT.

For the CDR3, the DNA is TGTGCCAGCAGCCCATTAGCGGGAGGGAACTTGGAGACCCAGTACTTC. It codes for CASSPLAGGNLETQYF. The V call is TRBV9, the J call TRBJ2-5, with TRBD2 matching over 11 bases. CDR1 is SGDLS, CDR2 YYNGEE, per germline. The CDR3 has 16 residues. V gave up 4 bases and J gave up 5 bases; unmatched junction bases: 10.

The rearrangement links TRBV5-6 to TRBJ2-3; either TRBD1 or TRBD2 may supply D (5 bases each). Trimming took 1 base from V and 7 from J, leaving 10 bases between them. Germline-derived CDR1 and CDR2 are SGHDT and YYEEEE. The length of the CDR3 is 13 residues. The CDR3 reads CASSLLGTNTQYF. In DNA form, the CDR3 reads TGTGCCAGCAGCTTGCTGGGGACCAATACGCAGTATTTT. The full variable domain, rest sourced from reference TRBV5-6 and TRBJ2-3, is DAGVTQSPTHLIKTRGQQVTLRCSPKSGHDTVSWYQQALGQGPQFIFQYYEEEERQRGNFPDRFSGHQFPNYSSELNVNALLLGDSALYLCASSLLGTNTQYFGPGTRLTVL.

This clone was observed a few times. This sample includes further DNA sequences coding for the same CDR3. This rearrangement joins TRBV18 to TRBJ2-1; 7 bases fit TRBD1. The CDR3 runs 15 residues. V shed 3 bases, J shed 0 bases, and the junction held 2 bases outside the gene matches. Germline V gene sequence: CDR1 KGHSH, CDR2 LQKENI. CDR3 nucleotides: TGTGCCAGCTCACCCGGGACAGTCTCCTACAATGAGCAGTTCTTC. Translating gives CASSPGTVSYNEQFF.

The chain uses TRBV25-1 and TRBJ1-2; 7 positions agree with TRBD1. The CDR3 totals 13 residues. Trimming removed 2 bases from V and 8 bases from J; junction bases left unmatched: 5. The germline V gene has CDR1 MGHDK and CDR2 SYGVNS. This chain's CDR3 is CASSETGAGGYTF. As DNA, the CDR3 is TGTGCCAGCAGTGAAACAGGGGCGGGAGGCTACACCTTC.

The V gene is TRBV5-1, the J gene TRBJ2-7; 8 nucleotides line up with TRBD2. The ends lost 5 bases at V and 1 base at J; junction bases unmatched: 8. CDR1 is SGHRS and CDR2 is YFSETQ in the germline V gene. There are 15 residues in the CDR3. The CDR3: CASRWREASSYEQYF. The CDR3, as DNA: TGCGCCAGCAGGTGGCGGGAGGCCAGTTCCTACGAGCAGTACTTC.

J is TRBJ1-2 and V is TRBV7-2; 8 nucleotides line up with TRBD1. The CDR3 length is 15 residues. The germline V gene encodes CDR1 SGHTA and CDR2 FQGNSA. Trimming cost V 0 bases and J 8 bases; bases outside gene matches: 8. The CDR3 protein is CASSLARDRLGGYTF. The CDR3 DNA is TGTGCCAGCAGCTTAGCCCGGGACAGGCTGGGGGGCTACACCTTC.

The sample holds one count of this clone. The V gene is TRBV7-2, the J gene TRBJ1-6, with TRBD1 identical over 7 bases. This CDR3 has 13 residues. Germline V gene lookup returns CDR1 SGHTA and CDR2 FQGNSA. Trimming cost V 5 bases and J 7 bases; bases outside gene matches: 2. The DNA for the CDR3 is TGTGCCAGCAGCGGACAGGAGAATTCACCCCTCCACTTT. Translation: CASSGQENSPLHF.

The rearrangement joins TRBV4-2 to TRBJ2-3; 7 bases are shared with TRBD2. This CDR3 has 16 residues. The germline V gene encodes CDR1 LGHNA and CDR2 YNFKEQ. The V and J ends lost 1 base and 0 bases, in that order; junction bases with no gene match: 4. CDR3 sequence reads: CASSQADGGSTDTQYF. CDR3 sequence (DNA): TGTGCCAGCAGCCAAGCTGACGGGGGGAGCACAGATACGCAGTATTTT.

V and J are TRBV5-6 and TRBJ2-5; D call uncertain. The V end was cut by 5 bases, the J end by 5 bases, with 19 bases between. The CDR3 spans 15 residues. Per germline, CDR1 SGHDT and CDR2 YYEEEE. The CDR3 coding sequence is TGTGCCAGCAGTTTTCGGCTACAGACCCAGGAGACCCAGTACTTC. Its translation: CASSFRLQTQETQYF.

J is TRBJ2-1 and V is TRBV5-1; D unclear. V lost 5 bases to trimming and J lost 4 bases, with 13 bases between them. This CDR3 is built from 14 residues. Germline CDR1 reads SGHRS; CDR2 reads YFSETQ. CDR3 sequence reads: CASSGEVGYNEQFF. For the CDR3, the DNA is TGCGCCAGCAGTGGAGAGGTGGGGTACAATGAGCAGTTCTTC.

The rearrangement links TRBV19 to TRBJ1-4; 8 bases line up with TRBD1. The CDR3 has 15 amino acids. Per the germline V gene, CDR1 is LNHDA and CDR2 is SQIVND (reference sequence). V dropped 5 bases and J dropped 8; count of bases not matched to a gene: 10. For the CDR3, the DNA is TGTGCCAGTAGTGCAATCCAGGGGGCGGGGGAAAAACTGTTTTTT. It specifies CASSAIQGAGEKLFF.

CDR3 loop: CASSEQGRDSPLHF. CDR3 DNA: TGTGCCAGCAGCGAACAGGGTCGGGATTCACCCCTCCACTTT. The chain recombines TRBV11-1 with TRBJ1-6, with D maybe TRBD1 (6 bases). V was pared by 5 bases and J by 8 bases, with 13 bases between. The germline V gene has CDR1 SGHAT and CDR2 FQDESV (reference sequence). The CDR3 is 14 residues long.

V usage is TRBV3-1 (or the pseudogene TRBV3-2) and J usage is TRBJ1-4; 8 positions agree with TRBD1. V lost 0 bases and J lost 10; bases outside the gene matches: 7. Germline lookup yields CDR1 LGHDT and CDR2 YNNKEL (reference sequence). There are 15 residues in the CDR3. The CDR3 DNA follows: TGTGCCAGCAGCCAAGACAGGGGGCTCCTAGGAAAACTGTTTTTT. Its translation: CASSQDRGLLGKLFF.

This rearrangement joins TRBV11-2 to TRBJ2-4; D might be TRBD1 or TRBD2, each matching 6 bases. The CDR3 is 13 amino acids. The V gene lost 7 bases and the J gene lost 8 bases, with 15 bases spanning the gap. Germline V gene lookup returns CDR1 SGHAT and CDR2 FQNNGV. CDR3 loop: CASIGGHSYIQYF. In nucleotides, the CDR3 is TGTGCCAGCATCGGGGGCCACTCCTACATTCAGTACTTC.

V usage is TRBV24-1 and J usage is TRBJ2-3; TRBD2 matches 7 bases. CDR1 is KGHDR, CDR2 SFDVKD, per germline. The CDR3 length is 15 residues. V shed 1 base and J 0 bases; nucleotides not matched to a gene: 0. CDR3 sequence reads: CATSDFSGSTDTQYF. DNA for the CDR3: TGTGCCACCAGTGATTTTAGCGGGAGCACAGATACGCAGTATTTT.

The rearrangement links TRBV29-1 to TRBJ1-5, with a weak D call TRBD1 (5 bases). The CDR3 has 13 amino acids. Trimming took off 2 bases at V and 5 bases at J, with 10 bases between the two ends. CDR1 and CDR2 (germline): SQVTM, ANQGSEA. The CDR3 protein is CSVELGPDQPQHF. In nucleotides, the CDR3 is TGCAGCGTTGAATTGGGGCCGGATCAGCCCCAGCATTTT.

The V and J genes are TRBV5-6 and TRBJ1-2; 7 positions match TRBD1. V lost 1 base, J lost 11 bases, and 8 bases stayed unmatched. There are 13 residues in the CDR3. In germline, CDR1 is SGHDT, CDR2 YYEEEE. As DNA, the CDR3 is TGTGCCAGCAGCTTGTCGCCGGGACAGCCATACACCTTC. It is translated as CASSLSPGQPYTF.

This chain links TRBV11-3 with TRBJ2-1, with D possibly called TRBD1 or TRBD2 (5 bases each). This CDR3 region has 15 residues. Germline V gene lookup returns CDR1 SGHNT and CDR2 YENEEA. V shed 1 base and J shed 7 bases, with 14 bases lying between them. The CDR3 sequence is CASSLGGDINNEQFF. CDR3 DNA: TGTGCCAGCAGCTTAGGAGGGGATATTAATAATGAGCAGTTCTTC.

CDR3 sequence reads: CASSSTDTDTQYF. CDR3 coding DNA: TGTGCCAGTAGTTCGACCGACACAGATACGCAGTATTTT. V and J are TRBV19 and TRBJ2-3; D is unclear. Trimming stripped 5 bases from V and 2 bases from J, with 8 bases between. CDR1 LNHDA and CDR2 SQIVND come from the germline V gene (reference sequence). The CDR3 runs 13 residues. Supplemented by reference TRBV19 and TRBJ2-3, the full variable domain reads DGGITQSPKYLFRKEGQNVTLSCEQNLNHDAMYWYRQDPGQGLRLIYYSQIVNDFQKGDIAEGYSVSREKKESFPLTVTSAQKNPTAFYLCASSSTDTDTQYFGPGTRLTVL.

The CDR3 region has the DNA TGTGCCAGCAGTGGGGACAGGACCCTCGTCTATGGCTACACCTTC. As protein: CASSGDRTLVYGYTF. The rearrangement links TRBV2 to TRBJ1-2; the match to TRBD1 covers 8 bases. Germline V gene lookup returns CDR1 SNHLY and CDR2 FYNNEI. The CDR3 is 15 amino acids. With V trimmed by 4 bases and J by 4 bases, 8 bases remained unmatched. Looking up the rest from reference TRBV2 and TRBJ1-2 gives the full variable domain: EPEVTQTPSHQVTQMGQEVILRCVPISNHLYFYWYRQILGQKVEFLVSFYNNEISEKSEIFDDQFSVERPDGSNFTLKIRSTKLEDSAMYFCASSGDRTLVYGYTFGSGTRLTVV.

This clone showed up just a few times. This chain links TRBV7-9 with TRBJ1-1; no clear D. The V and J ends lost 6 bases and 2 bases respectively, with 22 bases between them. From germline, CDR1 is SEHNR and CDR2 FQNEAQ (reference sequence). This CDR3 has 17 amino acids. CDR3 coding DNA: TGTGCCAGCAGTCCACAGTTAGGTATCGAGCTCAACACTGAAGCTTTCTTT. Translating gives CASSPQLGIELNTEAFF. Using reference TRBV7-9 and TRBJ1-1 for the parts outside the CDR3, the full variable domain is DTGVSQNPRHKITKRGQNVTFRCDPISEHNRLYWYRQTLGQGPEFLTYFQNEAQLEKSRLLSDRFSAERPKGSFSTLEIQRTEQGDSAMYLCASSPQLGIELNTEAFFGQGTRLTVV.

The chain carries TRBV15 and TRBJ1-5; D unresolved. This CDR3 is built from 13 residues. Germline assignment: CDR1 LNHNV and CDR2 YYDKDF (reference sequence). Trimming cost V 5 bases and J 7 bases, with 12 bases left between them. CDR3 in DNA: TGTGCCACCAGCCTGACCGGGAGACAGCCCCAGCATTTT. This gives the protein CATSLTGRQPQHF.

V usage is TRBV5-1 and J usage is TRBJ2-4; a possible D gene is TRBD1 (6 bases). Germline V gene data show CDR1 as SGHRS and CDR2 as YFSETQ. With 2 bases removed from V and 4 bases from J, the gap between germline ends came to 19 bases. The CDR3 is 17 residues long. The CDR3 here is CASSLQGPSPGKNIQYF. The CDR3 DNA sequence: TGCGCCAGCAGCTTACAGGGACCTTCCCCGGGGAAAAACATTCAGTACTTC.

The chain recombines TRBV7-6 with TRBJ2-3; D gene ambiguous. CDR3 length: 15 amino acids. CDR1 and CDR2 from the germline V gene are SGHVS and FNYEAQ. V was cut by 0 bases and J by 2 bases, with 9 bases left in between. The CDR3 nucleotides read TGTGCCAGCAGCTTAGCCACTCTAACCACAGATACGCAGTATTTT. The encoded protein is CASSLATLTTDTQYF.